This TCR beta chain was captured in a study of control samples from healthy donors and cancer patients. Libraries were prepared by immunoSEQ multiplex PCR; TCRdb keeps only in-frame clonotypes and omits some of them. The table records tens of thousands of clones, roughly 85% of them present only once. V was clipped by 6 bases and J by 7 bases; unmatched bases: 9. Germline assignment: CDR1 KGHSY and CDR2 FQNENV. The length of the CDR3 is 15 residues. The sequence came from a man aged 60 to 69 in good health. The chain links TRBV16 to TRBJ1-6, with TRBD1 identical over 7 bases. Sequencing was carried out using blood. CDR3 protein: CASRPPVRGNSPLHF. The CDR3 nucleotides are TGTGCCAGCAGACCGCCGGTCAGGGGGAATTCACCCCTCCACTTT.